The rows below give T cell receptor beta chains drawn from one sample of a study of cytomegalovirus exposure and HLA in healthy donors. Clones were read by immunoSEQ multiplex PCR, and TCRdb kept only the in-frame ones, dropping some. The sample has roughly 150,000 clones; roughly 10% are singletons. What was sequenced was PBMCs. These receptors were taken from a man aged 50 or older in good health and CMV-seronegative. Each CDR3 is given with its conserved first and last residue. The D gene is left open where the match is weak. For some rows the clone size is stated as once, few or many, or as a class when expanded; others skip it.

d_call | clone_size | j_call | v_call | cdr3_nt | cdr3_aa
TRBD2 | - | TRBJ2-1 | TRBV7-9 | TGTGCCAGCAGCTCAGCGGGGAGCTCCTACAATGAGCAGTTCTTC | CASSSAGSSYNEQFF
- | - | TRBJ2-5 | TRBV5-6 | TGTGCCAGCAGCTTCGGGTTTAGGGAGACCCAGTACTTC | CASSFGFRETQYF
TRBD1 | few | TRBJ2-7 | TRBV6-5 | TGTGCCAGCAGTTCTCCTGGACAGGGATCCTCCTACGAGCAGTACTTC | CASSSPGQGSSYEQYF
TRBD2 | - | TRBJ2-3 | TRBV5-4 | TGTGCCAGCAGCTTGCCCCTTGGACTAGCGGAAAGCACAGATACGCAGTATTTT | CASSLPLGLAESTDTQYF
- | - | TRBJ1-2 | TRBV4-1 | TGCGCCAGCAGCCAAGATTTACAGAACTCCTATGGCTACACCTTC | CASSQDLQNSYGYTF
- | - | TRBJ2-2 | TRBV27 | TGTGCCAGCTGTCTTACCAGATACACCGGGGAGCTGTTTTTT | CASCLTRYTGELFF
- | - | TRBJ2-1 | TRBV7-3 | TGTGCCAGCAGCTTAGTTGAGCGGAACAATGAGCAGTTCTTC | CASSLVERNNEQFF
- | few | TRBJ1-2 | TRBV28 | TGTGCCAGCAGTTACCGGACAGATGGCTACACCTTC | CASSYRTDGYTF
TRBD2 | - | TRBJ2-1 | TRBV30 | TGTGCCTGGAGGCTCAGCGGGGGGGCCAATGAGCAGTTCTTC | CAWRLSGGANEQFF
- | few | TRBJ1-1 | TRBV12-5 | TGTGCTAGTGGGCAATCGTCCAGGAACACTGAAGCTTTCTTT | CASGQSSRNTEAFF
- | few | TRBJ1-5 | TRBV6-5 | TGTGCCAGCAGTTACCGCAGGGAGGCCAATCAGCCCCAGCATTTT | CASSYRREANQPQHF
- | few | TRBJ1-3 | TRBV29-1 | TGCAGCGTGGTCCCGGGGGGTACTGGAAACACCATATATTTT | CSVVPGGTGNTIYF
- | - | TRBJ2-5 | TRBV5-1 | TGCGCCAGCAGCTTGGCGTCGGAGACCCAGTACTTC | CASSLASETQYF
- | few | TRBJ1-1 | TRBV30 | TGTGCCTGGACCTCCGGGACTGCCCAAGCTTTCTTT | CAWTSGTAQAFF
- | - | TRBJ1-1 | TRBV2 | TGTGCCAGCATGGGTGGAGGTACCGAAGCTTTCTTT | CASMGGGTEAFF
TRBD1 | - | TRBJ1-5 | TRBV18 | TGTGCCAGCTCACCGAGCTATTCGGGACAGGCCCATCAGCCCCAGCATTTT | CASSPSYSGQAHQPQHF
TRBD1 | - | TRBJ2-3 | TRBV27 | TGTGCCAGCAACCGACAGGGTCAGATTACGCAGTATTTT | CASNRQGQITQYF
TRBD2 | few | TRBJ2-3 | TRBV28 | TGTGCCAGCAGTTTTCCTAGCGGACTCACAGATACGCAGTATTTT | CASSFPSGLTDTQYF
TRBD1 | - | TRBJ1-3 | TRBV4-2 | TGTGCCAGCAGCCAAGGTGGGACAGCTGGAAACACCATATATTTT | CASSQGGTAGNTIYF
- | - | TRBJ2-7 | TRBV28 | TGTGCCAGCAGTCCCTTAGGCAGGACTTACGAGCAGTACTTC | CASSPLGRTYEQYF
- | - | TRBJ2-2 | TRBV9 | TGTGCCAGCAGCGGAGTGGGGCCAATAAACACCGGGGAGCTGTTTTTT | CASSGVGPINTGELFF
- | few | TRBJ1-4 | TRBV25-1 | TGTGCCAGCAGTGTATTCGAACGGGAGATTAGGAATGAAAAACTGTTTTTT | CASSVFEREIRNEKLFF
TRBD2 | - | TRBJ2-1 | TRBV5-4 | TGTGCCAGCAGCTTGGCCGGGGGTCGCGGGGGAGGCAATGAGCAGTTCTTC | CASSLAGGRGGGNEQFF
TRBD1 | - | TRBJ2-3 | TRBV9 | TGTGCCAGCAGCGTAGCGACCCCAGGGGGTCCTTATACGCAGTATTTT | CASSVATPGGPYTQYF
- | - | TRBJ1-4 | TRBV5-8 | TGTGCCAGCAGTTATACAGGGAGCTGGACTAATGAAAAACTGTTTTTT | CASSYTGSWTNEKLFF
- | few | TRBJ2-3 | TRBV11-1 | TGTGCCAGCAGCTTAGAGACTAAACGCACAGATACGCAGTATTTT | CASSLETKRTDTQYF
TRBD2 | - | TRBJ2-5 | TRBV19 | TGTGCCAGTAAGCCGGGACTAGCAAAAGAGACCCAGTACTTC | CASKPGLAKETQYF
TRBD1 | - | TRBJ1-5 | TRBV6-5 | TGTGCCAGCAGTTACTCGCGGACAGGGCAGAATCAGCCCCAGCATTTT | CASSYSRTGQNQPQHF
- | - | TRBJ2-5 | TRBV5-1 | TGCGCCAGCAGCGAGGAGGCGCCTATACCAAGATTAGAGTACTTC | CASSEEAPIPRLEYF
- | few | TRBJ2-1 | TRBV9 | TGTGCCAGCAGCTCTCTACCGCAGGTGTACAATGAGCAGTTCTTC | CASSSLPQVYNEQFF
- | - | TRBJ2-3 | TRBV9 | TGTGCCAGCAGCGTAGATTCAGACACAGATACGCAGTATTTT | CASSVDSDTDTQYF
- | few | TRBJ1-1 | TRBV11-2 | TGTGCCAGCAGCTTGAACAGGAACACTGAAGCTTTCTTT | CASSLNRNTEAFF
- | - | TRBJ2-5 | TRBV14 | TGTGCCAGCAGCCAATACATTGTGGAGACCCAGTACTTC | CASSQYIVETQYF
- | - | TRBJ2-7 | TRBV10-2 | TGCGCCAGCAGTGAGTCGAGGGCGGAACCCTACGAGCAGTACTTC | CASSESRAEPYEQYF
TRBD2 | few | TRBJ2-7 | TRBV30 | TGTGCCTGGAAGCGGGACTCTGGGTGGGCTACCTACGAGCAGTACTTC | CAWKRDSGWATYEQYF
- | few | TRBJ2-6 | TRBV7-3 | TGTGCCAGCAGCTTAGTTCCGCGGCAGCGGCTCTCTGGGGCCAACGTCCTGACTTTC | CASSLVPRQRLSGANVLTF
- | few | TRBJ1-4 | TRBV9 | TGTGCCAGCAGGCCCACAGGGAAAGATAATGAAAAACTGTTTTTT | CASRPTGKDNEKLFF
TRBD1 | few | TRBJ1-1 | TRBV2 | TGTGCCAGCAGCGGACAGGGGGCTTGGACTGAAGCTTTCTTT | CASSGQGAWTEAFF
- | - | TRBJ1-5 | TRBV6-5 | TGTGCCAGCAGTTACTCGCGGGAGGTTGGTCAGCCCCAGCATTTT | CASSYSREVGQPQHF
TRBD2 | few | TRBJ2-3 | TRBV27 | TGTGCCAGCAGTCTTCTAGCGGGGGTGGTAGATACGCAGTATTTT | CASSLLAGVVDTQYF
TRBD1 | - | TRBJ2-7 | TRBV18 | TGTGCCAGCTCACCACGACAGGGGGCCTACGAGCAGTACTTC | CASSPRQGAYEQYF
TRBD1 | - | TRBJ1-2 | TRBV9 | TGTGCCAGCAGCCCCGGTGGGACAGGGGATTACTATGGCTACACCTTC | CASSPGGTGDYYGYTF
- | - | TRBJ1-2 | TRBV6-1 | TGTGCCAGCAGCTTTGGACGGCGGACTAACTATTGCTACACCTTC | CASSFGRRTNYCYTF
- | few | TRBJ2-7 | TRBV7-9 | TGTGCCAGCAGCTTAGCGCGAGACAGGCCAAGCTCCTACGAGCAGTACTTC | CASSLARDRPSSYEQYF
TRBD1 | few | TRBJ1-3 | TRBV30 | TGTGCCTGGGGGACAGGGAGAACTGGAAACACCATATATTTT | CAWGTGRTGNTIYF
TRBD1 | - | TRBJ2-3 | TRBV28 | TGTGCCAGCAGTCAGTCGAGGGACAGGGCGAAGGGAGATACGCAGTATTTT | CASSQSRDRAKGDTQYF
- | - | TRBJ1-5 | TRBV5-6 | TGTGCCAGCAGCCCTCGACTGATTAGCAATCAGCCCCAGCGTTTT | CASSPRLISNQPQRF
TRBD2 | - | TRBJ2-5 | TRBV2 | TGTGCCAGCAGTTTCCGTAGCGGGAGGGAAGAGACCCAGTACTTC | CASSFRSGREETQYF
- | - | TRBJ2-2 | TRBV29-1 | TGCAGCGTGGGACACCCCACCGGGGAGCTGTTTTTT | CSVGHPTGELFF
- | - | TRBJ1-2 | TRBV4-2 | TGTGCCAGCAGCCAAGAGGGAGCCTATGGCTACACCTTC | CASSQEGAYGYTF